The 4 T cell receptor beta chains listed next were all sequenced from one sample in a study of blood T cell repertoires in COVID-19. The table came from immunoSEQ multiplex PCR; TCRdb's copy has only in-frame clones and leaves some out. Found here are over 90,000 clones, 70% to 90% of them singletons; the top ten hold 3.1%. Sequencing used peripheral blood. Receptors originate from a man aged 50 to 60 in a cohort sampled during active COVID-19.

The chain employs TRBV18 and TRBJ2-5; 8 bases fit TRBD1. Germline V gene lookup returns CDR1 KGHSH and CDR2 LQKENI. V lost 6 bases to trimming and J lost 4 bases; unmatched junction nucleotides: 4. This CDR3 region has 13 residues. The CDR3 DNA sequence: TGTGCCAGCTCGACAGGGGCGGGAGAGACCCAGTACTTC. Translated: CASSTGAGETQYF.

The J gene is TRBJ1-4, the V gene TRBV7-9, with 7 positions matching TRBD1. V shed 7 bases and J 0 bases; nucleotides not matched to a gene: 11. The CDR3 has 17 residues. CDR1 and CDR2 (germline): SEHNR, FQNEAQ (reference sequence). The DNA for the CDR3 is TGTGCCAGCACCATAAGCCCCCAGGGGGCAACTAATGAAAAACTGTTTTTT. Protein sequence: CASTISPQGATNEKLFF.

Only one count was recorded for this clone. V is TRBV7-2 and J is TRBJ1-6; TRBD1 might be the D (6 bases). Trimming took 5 bases from V and 10 from J, leaving 15 bases between them. CDR1 is SGHTA and CDR2 is FQGNSA in the germline V gene. CDR3 size: 14 residues. CDR3 loop: CASSPVRGGSPLHF. CDR3 nucleotide sequence: TGTGCCAGCAGCCCAGTCCGGGGGGGCTCACCCCTCCACTTT.

The V gene is TRBV7-6, the J gene TRBJ2-2; possibly TRBD1 for D (6 bases). V was trimmed by 1 base and J by 4 bases, leaving 13 bases between them. Germline V gives CDR1 SGHVS, CDR2 FNYEAQ. This CDR3 contains 16 residues. The CDR3 loop is CASSLVVRGGTGELFF. The CDR3 bases are TGTGCCAGCAGCTTAGTCGTCAGGGGCGGCACCGGGGAGCTGTTTTTT.